The clone carrying this T cell receptor beta chain has a handful of counts. Its antigen remains unknown. The sample belongs to a study of blood T cells in healthy people across ages. CDR1 is KGHDR and CDR2 is SFDVKD in the germline V gene. V was pared by 3 bases and J by 8 bases, with 13 bases between. The CDR3 totals 14 residues. Study observations and caveats: The long-lived group displayed more naive CD4+ cells, plus higher diversity, than the aged donors did. Observed TCR beta diversity showed a strong correlation with the percentage of naive T cells as measured by flow cytometry. Possibly, changes in expanded clonotypes were confounded because donor CMV status was unknown.

Samples each yielded at least 5.5 micrograms of total RNA. Together with a sample-barcoded 5' primer, a J-beta primer mix was included in a second PCR lasting roughly 7 to 11 cycles. TCRdb reprocessed the 5' RACE reads with MiXCR, giving one entry per CDR3 protein. The sample lists hundreds of thousands of distinct CDR3 sequences; 58% were seen once. The sequence derives from a man aged 25-45 years in good health. The chain carries TRBV24-1 and TRBJ1-5; D possibly corresponds to TRBD1 (6 bases). The material sequenced was blood. In DNA, the CDR3 is TGTGCCACCAGTGATAGCAGGGGCATGGAGCCCCAGCATTTT. As protein: CATSDSRGMEPQHF.